The rows below give T cell receptor beta chains drawn from one sample of a study of blood T cell repertoires in COVID-19. Method: immunoSEQ multiplex PCR; TCRdb's copy keeps in-frame clones and lacks some. The data hold roughly 300,000 clones, with approximately 85% observed a single time. Sample: peripheral blood. These receptors were obtained from a young man with active or convalescent COVID-19. Each CDR3 is given with its conserved first and last residue. The D gene is left open where the match is weak. Clone size is given for some rows only: seen once, a few or many times, or a class if the clone is expanded.

J: TRBJ2-2; size: -; V: TRBV7-3; D: TRBD2; CDR3: CASSETSGGPNTGELFF; DNA: TGTGCCAGCAGCGAGACTAGCGGGGGGCCCAACACCGGGGAGCTGTTTTTT
J: TRBJ1-1; size: -; V: TRBV6-2/TRBV6-3; D: -; CDR3: CASSYRTGGRAFF; DNA: TGTGCCAGCAGTTACCGCACAGGAGGGCGAGCTTTCTTT
J: TRBJ2-3; size: -; V: TRBV7-2; D: -; CDR3: CASSLPSGRDTQYF; DNA: TGTGCCAGCAGCTTACCCTCCGGGAGAGATACGCAGTATTTT
J: TRBJ1-2; size: -; V: TRBV5-6; D: -; CDR3: CASSFQAAAYGYTF; DNA: TGTGCCAGCAGCTTCCAGGCAGCAGCCTATGGCTACACCTTC
J: TRBJ1-2; size: few; V: TRBV3-1/TRBV3-2; D: TRBD1; CDR3: CASSPGQGTTYGYTF; DNA: TGTGCCAGCAGCCCCGGACAGGGGACGACCTATGGCTACACCTTC
J: TRBJ2-1; size: -; V: TRBV7-2; D: TRBD1; CDR3: CASSSTDRGRDNEQFF; DNA: TGTGCCAGCAGCTCCACAGACAGGGGAAGGGACAATGAGCAGTTCTTC
J: TRBJ1-1; size: -; V: TRBV4-3; D: -; CDR3: CASSQVGVWKGDWSEAFF; DNA: TGCGCCAGCAGCCAAGTCGGTGTATGGAAGGGAGATTGGTCTGAAGCTTTCTTT
J: TRBJ1-5; size: many; V: TRBV28; D: TRBD1; CDR3: CASSPDRVDQPQHF; DNA: TGTGCCAGCAGTCCAGACAGGGTCGATCAGCCCCAGCATTTT
J: TRBJ1-5; size: -; V: TRBV7-8; D: -; CDR3: CASSPSSGVNQPQHF; DNA: TGTGCCAGCAGCCCGAGTTCAGGGGTGAATCAGCCCCAGCATTTT
J: TRBJ1-4; size: few; V: TRBV19; D: TRBD1; CDR3: CASSRQGAGNPYGGEKLFF; DNA: TGTGCCAGTAGTAGACAGGGGGCCGGAAACCCGTACGGGGGTGAAAAACTGTTTTTT
J: TRBJ1-4; size: -; V: TRBV4-3; D: -; CDR3: CASSQDFGPTNEKLFF; DNA: TGCGCCAGCAGCCAAGATTTTGGGCCAACTAATGAAAAACTGTTTTTT
J: TRBJ1-6; size: -; V: TRBV6-5; D: -; CDR3: CASSPGVSYNSPLHF; DNA: TGTGCCAGCAGCCCAGGGGTCTCCTATAATTCACCCCTCCACTTT
J: TRBJ2-2; size: -; V: TRBV24-1; D: -; CDR3: CATSDFYGELFF; DNA: TGTGCCACCAGTGATTTTTATGGGGAGCTGTTTTTT
J: TRBJ2-1; size: -; V: TRBV2; D: TRBD1; CDR3: CASGKTGFNEQFF; DNA: TGTGCCAGCGGAAAGACAGGGTTTAATGAGCAGTTCTTC
J: TRBJ2-7; size: -; V: TRBV6-6; D: -; CDR3: CASMDLVHEQYF; DNA: TGTGCCAGCATGGATCTAGTGCACGAGCAGTACTTC
J: TRBJ1-4; size: -; V: TRBV7-2; D: -; CDR3: CASSSRRVATNEKLFF; DNA: TGTGCCAGCAGCTCGAGGAGGGTGGCAACTAATGAAAAACTGTTTTTT
J: TRBJ2-7; size: -; V: TRBV11-2; D: -; CDR3: CASSQERTVGYEQYF; DNA: TGTGCCAGCAGCCAAGAGAGGACAGTAGGATACGAGCAGTACTTC
J: TRBJ2-5; size: -; V: TRBV7-2; D: -; CDR3: CASSQASAYPTDQETQYF; DNA: TGTGCCAGCAGCCAAGCGTCGGCATACCCCACCGACCAAGAGACCCAGTACTTC
J: TRBJ1-6; size: -; V: TRBV6-5; D: TRBD1; CDR3: CASSYPGQGRSPLHF; DNA: TGTGCCAGCAGTTACCCGGGACAGGGAAGGTCACCCCTCCACTTT
J: TRBJ2-1; size: -; V: TRBV19; D: -; CDR3: CASTWGDEQFF; DNA: TGTGCCAGTACATGGGGGGATGAGCAGTTCTTC
J: TRBJ2-1; size: once; V: TRBV9; D: -; CDR3: CASSSPPGRRETDNEQFF; DNA: TGTGCCAGCAGCTCCCCCCCAGGAAGACGCGAAACTGACAATGAGCAGTTCTTC
J: TRBJ2-2; size: -; V: TRBV11-2; D: -; CDR3: CASSFRGGGVSPGELFF; DNA: TGTGCCAGCAGCTTTCGAGGGGGAGGGGTGTCCCCCGGGGAGCTGTTTTTT
J: TRBJ1-2; size: -; V: TRBV2; D: -; CDR3: CASSGQVAGYTF; DNA: TGTGCCAGCAGTGGGCAAGTTGCAGGGTACACCTTC
J: TRBJ1-3; size: once; V: TRBV18; D: -; CDR3: CASSPRAQDTSSSGNTIYF; DNA: TGTGCCAGCTCACCACGGGCCCAGGACACCTCAAGCTCTGGAAACACCATATATTTT
J: TRBJ1-5; size: -; V: TRBV5-1; D: -; CDR3: CASSPTTGSNQPQHF; DNA: TGCGCCAGCAGCCCCACCACAGGTAGCAATCAGCCCCAGCATTTT
J: TRBJ1-1; size: once; V: TRBV6-1; D: TRBD1; CDR3: CASSEAPTGRPELAFF; DNA: TGTGCCAGCAGTGAAGCCCCGACAGGGAGGCCCGAATTAGCTTTCTTT
J: TRBJ2-2; size: -; V: TRBV5-1; D: -; CDR3: CASSLIPAANTGELFF; DNA: TGCGCCAGCAGCTTGATTCCTGCGGCGAACACCGGGGAGCTGTTTTTT
J: TRBJ1-1; size: few; V: TRBV19; D: -; CDR3: CASSIGPGILNTEAFF; DNA: TGTGCCAGTAGTATAGGACCAGGGATTCTGAACACTGAAGCTTTCTTT